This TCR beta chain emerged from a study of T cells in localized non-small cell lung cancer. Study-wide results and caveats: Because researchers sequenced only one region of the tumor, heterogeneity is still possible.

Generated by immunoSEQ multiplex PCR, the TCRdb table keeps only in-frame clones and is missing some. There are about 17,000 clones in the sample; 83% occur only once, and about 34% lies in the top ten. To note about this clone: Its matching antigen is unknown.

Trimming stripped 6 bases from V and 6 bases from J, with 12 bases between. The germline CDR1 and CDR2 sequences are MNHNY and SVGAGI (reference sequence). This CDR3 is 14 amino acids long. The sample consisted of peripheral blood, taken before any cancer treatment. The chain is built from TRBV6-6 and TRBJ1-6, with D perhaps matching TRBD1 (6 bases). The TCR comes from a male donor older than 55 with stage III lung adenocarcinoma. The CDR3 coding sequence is TGTGCCAGCAGATCGGGACAAATTAATTCACCCCTCCACTTT. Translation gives CASRSGQINSPLHF.